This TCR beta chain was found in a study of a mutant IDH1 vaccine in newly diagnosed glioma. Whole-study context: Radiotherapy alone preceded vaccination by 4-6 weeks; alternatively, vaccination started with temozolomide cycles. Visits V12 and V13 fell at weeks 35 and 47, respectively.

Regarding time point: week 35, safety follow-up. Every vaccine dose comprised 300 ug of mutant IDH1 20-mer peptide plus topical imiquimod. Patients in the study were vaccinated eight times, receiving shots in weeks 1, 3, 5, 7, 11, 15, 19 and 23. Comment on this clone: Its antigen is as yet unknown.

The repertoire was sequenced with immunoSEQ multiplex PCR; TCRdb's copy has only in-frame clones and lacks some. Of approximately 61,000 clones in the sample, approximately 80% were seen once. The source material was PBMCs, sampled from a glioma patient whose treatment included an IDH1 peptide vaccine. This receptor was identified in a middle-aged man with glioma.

CDR3 sequence (DNA): TGTGCCAGCAGTTTTTCAGGGTCTGGAAACACCATATATTTT. Protein sequence: CASSFSGSGNTIYF. The rearrangement links TRBV28 to TRBJ1-3; D perhaps matches TRBD1 (5 bases). Germline values: CDR1 MDHEN, CDR2 SYDVKM. V lost 3 bases and J 1 base, leaving 7 bases between the germline ends. This CDR3 spans 14 amino acids.